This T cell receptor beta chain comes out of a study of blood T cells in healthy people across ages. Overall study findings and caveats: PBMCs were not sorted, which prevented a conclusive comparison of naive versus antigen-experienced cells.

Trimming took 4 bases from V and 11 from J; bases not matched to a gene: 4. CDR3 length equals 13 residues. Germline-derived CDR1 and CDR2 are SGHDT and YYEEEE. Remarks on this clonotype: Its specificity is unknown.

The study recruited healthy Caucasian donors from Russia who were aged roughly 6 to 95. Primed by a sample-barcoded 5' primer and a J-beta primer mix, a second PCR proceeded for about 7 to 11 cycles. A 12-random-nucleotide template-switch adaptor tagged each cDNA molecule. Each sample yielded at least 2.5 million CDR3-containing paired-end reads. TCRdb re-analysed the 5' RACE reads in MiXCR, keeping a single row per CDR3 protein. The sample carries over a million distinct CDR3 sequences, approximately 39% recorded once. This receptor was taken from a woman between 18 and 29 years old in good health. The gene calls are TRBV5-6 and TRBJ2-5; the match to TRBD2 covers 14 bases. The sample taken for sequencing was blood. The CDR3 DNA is TGTGCCAGCAGCCTGGGACTAGCGGGAGTACAGTACTTC. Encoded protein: CASSLGLAGVQYF.